Listed below are T cell receptor beta chains from one sample, sequenced in a study of blood T cells in healthy people across ages. One entry per CDR3 protein, called by TCRdb with MiXCR from the 5' RACE reads. The sample lists over 1,500,000 distinct CDR3 sequences, roughly two fifths seen once, with about 21% in the top ten. Specimen: blood. The receptor source for this set is a human donor in good health. The CDR3 runs from the conserved cysteine through the conserved F or W.

v_gene	j_gene	CDR3aa
TRBV20-1	TRBJ1-2	CSALNSHNYGYTF
TRBV12-3/TRBV12-4	TRBJ2-5	CASTHSGGGETQYF
TRBV7-2	TRBJ2-1	CATKASGSSYNEQFF
TRBV28	TRBJ2-5	CAIGKLTGPRTQYF
TRBV6-6	TRBJ1-2	CASTPAGFDGYTF
TRBV29-1	TRBJ2-2	CSGRTGDSTGELFF
TRBV7-2	TRBJ2-1	CASSLEGLASYEQFF
TRBV20-1	TRBJ2-3	CSASAGSDTQYF
TRBV24-1	TRBJ1-2	CATSAGVEYGYTF
TRBV7-9	TRBJ2-1	CASSRRTGDYNEQFF
TRBV6-1	-	CASNRATYEQYF
TRBV11-2	TRBJ2-7	CASSHAGQSYEQYF
TRBV6-1	TRBJ2-7	CVVAGSSYEQYF
TRBV20-1	-	CSARIAGRSSYEQYF
TRBV9	TRBJ1-1	CASSVQGALTEAFF
TRBV6-5	TRBJ1-1	CASSYFPGQENTEAFF
TRBV7-9	TRBJ1-6	CASTPGDRGRRSPLHF
TRBV28	TRBJ1-2	CASSGAPYGYTF
TRBV5-1	TRBJ2-3	CASSLAQSTDTQYF
TRBV7-6	TRBJ1-5	CASSLASGYSNQPQHF
TRBV7-6	TRBJ2-1	CASSLIGTGDGQFF
TRBV4-2	TRBJ2-3	CASSQGNGGSTDTQYF
TRBV6-5	TRBJ1-1	CASSYDGQGGTEAFF
TRBV29-1	TRBJ2-2	CSAALTRTANTGELFF
TRBV7-2	TRBJ1-1	CASSFEPREAFF
TRBV14	TRBJ1-5	CASSQDLGWGQGERDNQPQHF
TRBV5-1	TRBJ1-2	CASSPQTGSGGYTF
TRBV4-3	TRBJ1-2	CASSLVQGAPYGYTF
TRBV15	TRBJ1-2	CATSRDKEYGYTF
TRBV5-6	TRBJ1-4	CASSEHPGANEKLFF
TRBV7-9	TRBJ1-1	CASGVHSGTLGTEAFF
TRBV28	TRBJ2-7	CASSPRTGGWVEQYF
TRBV29-1	TRBJ1-2	CSARRATGIYGYTF
TRBV6-1	TRBJ2-7	CAGSEIVGQGAGEQYF
TRBV29-1	TRBJ1-2	CSVGAGTIYGYTF
TRBV12-3/TRBV12-4	TRBJ2-7	CASTRTGGPYEQYF
TRBV20-1	TRBJ2-3	CSASSVAATDTQYF
TRBV3-1	TRBJ2-1	CASSQDSKTSYNEQFF
TRBV7-9	TRBJ1-2	CASSPDREPNNYGYTF
TRBV7-2	TRBJ2-4	CASSLARMSGGGRMNIQYF
TRBV12-3/TRBV12-4	TRBJ2-5	CASRARGGGHMLTQYF
TRBV6-6	TRBJ1-2	CASSYSQAGDGGYTF
TRBV29-1	TRBJ2-5	CSGGHYNEQYF
TRBV5-1	TRBJ1-5	CASSSTGVMGQPQHF
TRBV5-1	TRBJ2-5	CASSGGRYQETQYF
TRBV4-2	TRBJ2-6	CASSPRGGGTGANVLTF
TRBV12-3/TRBV12-4	TRBJ1-2	CASSWGQRNHGYTF
TRBV29-1	TRBJ1-1	CSAEWVQWFVNTEAFF
TRBV20-1	TRBJ2-1	CSASSDNEQFF
TRBV29-1	TRBJ1-2	CSVETGLGGYTF
TRBV27	TRBJ2-7	CASGRSYEQYF
TRBV10-3	-	CAIKGQGLYEQYF
TRBV4-1	TRBJ1-1	CASRALGASEAFF
TRBV6-6	TRBJ1-5	CASSYRQADQPQHF
TRBV11-2	TRBJ1-2	CASSLEGRNRGIGYTF
TRBV29-1	TRBJ1-2	CSADSGGDYGYTF
TRBV20-1	TRBJ1-4	CSAEGGQWHEKLFF